Below, 17 T cell receptor beta chains from the same sample are listed, as sequenced in a study of blood T cell repertoires in COVID-19. Clones were read by immunoSEQ multiplex PCR, and TCRdb kept only the in-frame ones, dropping some. The sample holds under 70,000 clones, around 89% seen once. The source material was peripheral blood. These receptors were taken from a woman aged 70-85 years with acute or convalescent COVID-19.

The chain has TRBV13 and TRBJ1-6; tentatively, D is TRBD1 (5 bases). The CDR3 is 15 amino acids. The germline V gene has CDR1 PRHDT and CDR2 FYEKMQ (reference sequence). The V end lost 1 base, the J end lost 10 bases, and 14 bases lay between the germline ends. The CDR3 reads CASSLEGRARSPLHF. CDR3 nucleotides: TGTGCCAGCAGCTTAGAAGGCAGGGCGAGGTCACCCCTCCACTTT.

The rearrangement links TRBV30 to TRBJ2-1; D uncertain. The germline V and J ends were trimmed by 5 bases and 7 bases, with 12 bases remaining between them. The CDR3 runs to 12 residues. Germline V gene data show CDR1 as GTSNPN and CDR2 as SVGIG (reference sequence). For the CDR3, the DNA is TGTGCCTGGTCACCGGTCGGGAATGAGCAGTTCTTC. Translated, it gives CAWSPVGNEQFF. The whole variable domain, filled in from reference TRBV30 and TRBJ2-1, reads SQTIHQWPATLVQPVGSPLSLECTVEGTSNPNLYWYRQAAGRGLQLLFYSVGIGQISSEVPQNLSASRPQDRQFILSSKKLLLSDSGFYLCAWSPVGNEQFFGPGTRLTVL.

The gene calls are TRBV15 and TRBJ1-4; maybe TRBD1 (6 bases). Germline V gene data show CDR1 as LNHNV and CDR2 as YYDKDF (reference sequence). Trimming cost V 2 bases and J 8 bases, with 12 bases left between them. The CDR3 has 14 residues. The CDR3 DNA sequence: TGTGCCACCAGCAGAACGGGACATCTAGAAAAACTGTTTTTT. This encodes CATSRTGHLEKLFF. The full variable domain, completed using reference TRBV15 and TRBJ1-4, is DAMVIQNPRYQVTQFGKPVTLSCSQTLNHNVMYWYQQKSSQAPKLLFHYYDKDFNNEADTPDNFQSRRPNTSFCFLDIRSPGLGDTAMYLCATSRTGHLEKLFFGSGTQLSVL.

The chain couples TRBV7-3 to TRBJ2-5, with D hard to call. The CDR3 length is 14 residues. Deletions cut 3 bases from V and 2 bases from J, with 10 bases between. The germline CDR1 and CDR2 sequences are SGHTA and FQGTGA. Written as DNA, the CDR3 is TGTGCCAGCAGCTTCAACAGTCTTCAAGAGACCCAGTACTTC. Translation: CASSFNSLQETQYF.

The CDR3 loop is CASSQTGVTDTQYF. The CDR3 nucleotides read TGCGCCAGCAGCCAGACAGGGGTCACAGATACGCAGTATTTT. V gene TRBV4-1 combines with J gene TRBJ2-3; 8 positions match TRBD1. Germline V gene sequence: CDR1 MGHRA, CDR2 YSYEKL. The J segment lost 2 bases and the V segment lost 3 bases, leaving 1 base of the junction unmatched. The CDR3 has 14 amino acids.

The J gene is TRBJ1-5, the V gene TRBV27, with a possible D match to TRBD1 (6 bases). The CDR3 has 15 amino acids. V lost 5 bases and J 5 bases, leaving 16 bases between the germline ends. Germline CDR1 MNHEY, CDR2 SMNVEV (reference sequence). The CDR3 is CASSKGGRWDQPQHF. As DNA, the CDR3 is TGTGCCAGCAGTAAGGGGGGGCGCTGGGATCAGCCCCAGCATTTT.

The chain joins TRBV6-5 to TRBJ1-6, with a weak D call TRBD1 (5 bases). V lost 2 bases and J 0 bases, leaving 8 bases between the germline ends. This CDR3 has 16 residues. From germline, CDR1 is MNHEY and CDR2 SVGAGI. CDR3 amino acids: CASSYGASSYNSPLHF. CDR3 nucleotide sequence: TGTGCCAGCAGTTACGGGGCCAGCTCCTATAATTCACCCCTCCACTTT.

CDR3 loop: CASSPRDRRLDEQYF. CDR3 nucleotides: TGTGCCAGCAGCCCCCGGGACAGGCGCTTAGACGAGCAGTACTTC. The chain carries TRBV3-1 (or the pseudogene TRBV3-2) and TRBJ2-7; 8 nucleotides match TRBD1. The V segment lost 4 bases and the J segment 5 bases; nucleotides outside the gene matches: 10. The CDR3 runs to 15 residues. CDR1 is LGHDT, CDR2 YNNKEL, per germline (reference sequence).

This clone was observed a single time. The chain employs TRBV2 and TRBJ1-5, with D perhaps TRBD1 (5 bases). CDR1 and CDR2 (germline): SNHLY, FYNNEI. The length of the CDR3 is 14 residues. V lost 5 bases and J 3 bases, leaving 11 bases between the germline ends. CDR3 loop: CASSTDSYNQPQHF. In nucleotides, the CDR3 is TGTGCCAGCAGTACCGACAGTTACAATCAGCCCCAGCATTTT.

The V and J genes are TRBV18 and TRBJ2-7; D is possibly TRBD2 (6 bases). Germline values: CDR1 KGHSH, CDR2 LQKENI. The CDR3 is 15 amino acids. Trimming removed 0 bases at V and 2 bases at J, with 11 bases between. CDR3 sequence: CASSPPTRRTYEQYF. As DNA, the CDR3 is TGTGCCAGCTCACCACCGACTAGGCGCACCTACGAGCAGTACTTC. Full variable domain (outside the CDR3, taken from reference TRBV18 and TRBJ2-7): NAGVMQNPRHLVRRRGQEARLRCSPMKGHSHVYWYRQLPEEGLKFMVYLQKENIIDESGMPKERFSAEFPKEGPSILRIQQVVRGDSAAYFCASSPPTRRTYEQYFGPGTRLTVT.

As concerns this clone: The sample carries other DNA sequences with the same CDR3. The chain employs TRBV5-1 and TRBJ2-3; 8 nucleotides line up with TRBD1. V lost 4 bases to trimming and J lost 4 bases; unmatched junction nucleotides: 5. Germline CDR1 SGHRS, CDR2 YFSETQ. This CDR3 comprises 14 residues. CDR3 sequence (DNA): TGCGCCAGCAGCCCAGGACAGGGCCCAGATACGCAGTATTTT. This gives the protein CASSPGQGPDTQYF. The variable domain in full, completed from reference TRBV5-1 and TRBJ2-3, reads KAGVTQTPRYLIKTRGQQVTLSCSPISGHRSVSWYQQTPGQGLQFLFEYFSETQRNKGNFPGRFSGRQFSNSRSEMNVSTLELGDSALYLCASSPGQGPDTQYFGPGTRLTVL.

CDR3 coding DNA: TGTGCCAGCAGTGAATATTACAGGCCCATCTACGAGCAGTACTTC. Protein product: CASSEYYRPIYEQYF. The chain has TRBV6-1 and TRBJ2-7; weak D call: TRBD1 (5 bases). This CDR3 has 15 amino acids. Trimming removed 2 bases from V and 3 bases from J, with 14 bases in between. The germline V gene has CDR1 MNHNS and CDR2 SASEGT.

The chain has TRBV5-1 and TRBJ2-5; 11 nucleotides agree with TRBD2. CDR1 and CDR2 (germline): SGHRS, YFSETQ. The CDR3 totals 14 residues. J gave up 4 bases and V 4 bases, and 3 bases lay outside the gene matches. This CDR3 is CASSGGTSGETQYF. The CDR3 nucleotides read TGCGCCAGCAGCGGCGGGACTAGCGGAGAGACCCAGTACTTC.

This clone was detected only once. V usage is TRBV4-2 and J usage is TRBJ2-1, with 8 bases matching TRBD1. J gave up 14 bases and V 1 base, and 7 bases lay outside the gene matches. CDR1 and CDR2 from the germline V gene are LGHNA and YNFKEQ. The CDR3 length is 13 residues. The CDR3 loop is CASSQGLEGQEFF. In nucleotides, the CDR3 is TGTGCCAGCAGCCAAGGTCTGGAGGGACAGGAGTTCTTC.

This sequence joins TRBV7-9 and TRBJ1-3; a weak D match, TRBD1 (6 bases). Germline CDR1 and CDR2: SEHNR and FQNEAQ (reference sequence). Between the trimmed V and J ends, which lost 5 bases and 4 bases, there was a span of 15 bases. This CDR3 is 15 amino acids long. CDR3 DNA: TGTGCCAGCAGCCCTGGCCCCGGACAGGGAAACACCATATATTTT. This encodes CASSPGPGQGNTIYF.

The chain carries TRBV7-2 and TRBJ1-6, with 12 bases fitting TRBD1. With 4 bases clipped from V and 5 bases from J, the junction kept 3 bases outside the gene matches. This CDR3 region has 16 residues. CDR1 is SGHTA, CDR2 FQGNSA, per germline. CDR3 amino acids: CASSWGQGANNSPLHF. CDR3 in DNA: TGTGCCAGCAGCTGGGGACAGGGGGCTAATAATTCACCCCTCCACTTT.

The genes are TRBV28 and TRBJ1-2; 11 nucleotides align to TRBD1. This CDR3 comprises 15 residues. The V segment lost 3 bases and the J segment 6 bases; nucleotides outside the gene matches: 6. CDR1 and CDR2 (germline): MDHEN, SYDVKM. The CDR3 reads CASSFPGQGANGYTF. CDR3 nucleotide sequence: TGTGCCAGCAGTTTCCCTGGACAGGGGGCCAATGGCTACACCTTC.